This T cell receptor (beta chain) was identified in a study of beta chain features in type 1 diabetes. The study reverse transcribed the entire isolated RNA, so it sequenced expressed TCRB transcripts. The protocol was immunoSEQ multiplex PCR, while the TCRdb copy is restricted to in-frame clones and leaves out a portion. This sample has around 300,000 clones, with 14% found just once. CDR1 and CDR2 from the germline V gene are SGHRS and YFSETQ. V dropped 3 bases and J dropped 0 bases, with 9 bases sitting between them. The CDR3 loop spans 14 amino acids. This clone was seen more than once but under ten times.

The receptor comes from a man aged 25 to 45 in good health. The source material was central memory CD4+ T cells from blood. The chain uses TRBV5-1 and TRBJ1-1; D might be TRBD1 (6 bases). This CDR3 reads CASSWRGVNTEAFF. The CDR3 DNA is TGCGCCAGCAGCTGGAGGGGGGTGAACACTGAAGCTTTCTTT.